A selection of T cell receptor beta chains follows, all from one sample in a study of identical twins. TCRdb re-derived calls from the 5' RACE reads in MiXCR, one entry per CDR3 protein. Of 700,000 or so distinct CDR3 sequences listed, around 21% were seen once; the top ten hold more than 4%. The data also belong to a second study, concerning T cells expressing NK-cell markers.

What was sequenced was PBMCs. These receptors all stem from a woman younger than 35 in good health. CDR3s include the opening cysteine and the closing phenylalanine or tryptophan. The order of the fields is V gene, CDR3 protein.

TRBV5-6 CASSPTVGGEQYF
TRBV20-1 CSAREGQGTTGELFF
TRBV7-9 CASSPSIAGARETQYF
TRBV5-5 CASSTDRYTEAFF
TRBV5-1 CASSIYSPYNEQFF
TRBV29-1 CSYSGFQETQYF
TRBV6-2/TRBV6-3 CASRGGGLAETGELFF
TRBV10-3 CAISVSGGLPTDTQYF
TRBV20-1 CSASLSWDSEYEQYF
TRBV20-1 CSARGGRGRERLSYEQYF
TRBV3-1 CASSQTGEYGYTF
TRBV6-1 CASSRPLAGDYTDTQYF
TRBV12-3/TRBV12-4 CASRSSGPSSYEQYF
TRBV12-3/TRBV12-4 CASSFLQGYYGYTF
TRBV20-1 CSASQTGAETQYF
TRBV12-3/TRBV12-4 CASRGEGVGSEQYF
TRBV12-3/TRBV12-4 CASSAWANEQFF
TRBV6-5 CASSAMGELFF
TRBV5-5 CASSPRTALNIQYF
TRBV14 CASSQRSPWGRGYGYTF
TRBV20-1 CSADGQGVSYNEQFF
TRBV29-1 CSGQVEEQFF
TRBV9 CASSSMESRTEQFF
TRBV6-5 CASSYRLAGLQETQYF
TRBV12-3/TRBV12-4 CASRGEGMNTEAFF
TRBV4-3 CASSQEGGNTIYF
TRBV5-1 CASSSRDGNEKLFF
TRBV29-1 CSDAGTGGYTF
TRBV20-1 CSATVTSSETQYF
TRBV2 CAASMSRGQETQYF
TRBV10-3 CAISESRGTTEAFF